Presented here are 3 T cell receptor beta chains from one specimen sequenced in a study of T cells in Graves' hyperthyroidism and ophthalmopathy. Researchers took RNA transcripts and amplified the TCR beta CDR3 regions from them. A first-round RT-PCR of the TCR CDR3 used the HTBI primer set. MiXCR was run by TCRdb on the multiplex PCR reads, yielding one entry per CDR3 protein. The data show around 530,000 distinct CDR3 sequences, about 15% seen once. The sequenced material came from blood. The receptors here all came from a woman aged 18-35 years with Graves' ophthalmopathy.

A remark on this clonotype: This may arise from a read error, as a much more abundant clone is one base away. This is likely a read error, given that the CDR3 carries no conserved phenylalanine or tryptophan at its end. The genes are TRBV28 and TRBJ1-1; tentatively, D is TRBD1 (5 bases). The germline V and J ends were trimmed by 2 bases and 7 bases, with 11 bases remaining between them. CDR1 and CDR2 from the germline V gene are MDHEN and SYDVKM. CDR3 size: 13 residues. The CDR3 loop is CASSLQGGIEAFL. Here the CDR3 DNA reads TGTGCCAGCAGTTTACAGGGAGGTATTGAAGCTTTCCTT.

This clonotype was found many times. The genes are TRBV7-2 and TRBJ2-1, with D possibly matching TRBD2 (5 bases). The V end lost 1 base, the J end lost 9 bases, and 13 bases lay between the germline ends. Germline V lookup: CDR1 SGHTA, CDR2 FQGNSA. This CDR3 contains 14 residues. Here the CDR3 reads CASSLVRAGSEQFF. The CDR3 nucleotides read TGTGCCAGCAGCTTAGTAAGGGCTGGGAGTGAGCAGTTCTTC.

CDR3 sequence reads: CASSLEVGRANSPLHF. DNA for the CDR3: TGTGCCAGCAGCTTAGAGGTCGGCAGGGCCAATTCACCCCTCCACTTT. This chain links TRBV7-2 with TRBJ1-6; a weak D match, TRBD1 (5 bases). V dropped 1 base and J dropped 7 bases, with 14 bases sitting between them. Germline-derived CDR1 and CDR2 are SGHTA and FQGNSA. The CDR3 covers 16 residues.